This passage covers 28 T cell receptor beta chains from one sample sequenced in a study of cytomegalovirus exposure and HLA in healthy donors. The PCR employed 60 Vbeta primers together with 13 Jbeta primers. Assay: immunoSEQ multiplex PCR; the TCRdb copy retains only in-frame clones and omits some. This sample has some 100,000 clones; 84% occur once, and the top ten carry about 1.1%. The sequenced material came from PBMCs. These receptor sequences come from a woman aged 18-29 years in good health and CMV-seronegative.

The chain uses TRBV6-1 and TRBJ2-5, with 9 bases identical to TRBD2. Germline-derived CDR1 and CDR2 are MNHNS and SASEGT. Trimming removed 2 bases from V and 5 bases from J; junction bases left unmatched: 9. This CDR3 is built from 16 residues. In DNA, the CDR3 is TGTGCCAGCAGTGAAATTTGGGCGGGGGGGCAGGAGACCCAGTACTTC. Residues: CASSEIWAGGQETQYF.

The chain employs TRBV9 and TRBJ1-6; weak D call: TRBD1 (5 bases). V was shortened by 0 bases and J by 12 bases, with 10 bases between the two germline ends. The CDR3 has 13 amino acids. Germline loops: CDR1 SGDLS, CDR2 YYNGEE. The CDR3 region has the DNA TGTGCCAGCAGCGTAGGTCCCAGGGAACCCCTCCACTTT. Its protein product is CASSVGPREPLHF.

V gene TRBV11-3 combines with J gene TRBJ2-3; 9 bases are shared with TRBD2. Germline V gene sequence: CDR1 SGHNT, CDR2 YENEEA. The CDR3 loop spans 17 amino acids. The J segment lost 0 bases and the V segment lost 1 base, leaving 5 bases of the junction unmatched. Here the CDR3 DNA reads TGTGCCAGCAGCTTAGGTGGGACTAGCAGTAGCACAGATACGCAGTATTTT. It specifies CASSLGGTSSSTDTQYF.

The chain couples TRBV7-3 to TRBJ2-3; 7 nucleotides line up with TRBD2. V shed 5 bases and J 1 base; nucleotides not matched to a gene: 6. The CDR3 runs to 15 residues. Germline V gene data show CDR1 as SGHTA and CDR2 as FQGTGA. The CDR3: CASSQGTTRTDTQYF. As DNA, the CDR3 is TGTGCCAGCAGCCAAGGGACTACCCGCACAGATACGCAGTATTTT.

The chain has TRBV6-1 and TRBJ1-1; the D is unclear. CDR1 is MNHNS, CDR2 SASEGT, per germline. Trimming left V 2 bases short and J 5 bases short, with 9 bases between. This CDR3 contains 13 residues. CDR3 sequence: CASSESRGTEAFF. DNA for the CDR3: TGTGCCAGCAGTGAATCCAGAGGAACTGAAGCTTTCTTT.

The V and J genes are TRBV7-2 and TRBJ2-7; 9 nucleotides line up with TRBD2. The CDR3 length is 14 residues. V gave up 0 bases and J gave up 6 bases; unmatched junction bases: 3. Germline CDR1 SGHTA, CDR2 FQGNSA. The CDR3 spells CASSLAVAGVEQYF. The CDR3 region has the DNA TGTGCCAGCAGCTTAGCGGTAGCGGGAGTCGAGCAGTACTTC.

The chain employs TRBV28 and TRBJ2-7, with 11 bases lining up with TRBD1. The germline V gene encodes CDR1 MDHEN and CDR2 SYDVKM. Trimming cost V 3 bases and J 3 bases; bases outside gene matches: 7. This CDR3 region has 16 residues. The CDR3 region is CASSFHLGQGGYEQYF. DNA for the CDR3: TGTGCCAGCAGTTTTCACTTGGGACAGGGGGGCTACGAGCAGTACTTC.

This clone was found a few times. The rearrangement uses TRBV2 and TRBJ1-6; D might be TRBD1 (5 bases). V was trimmed by 3 bases and J by 7 bases, leaving 7 bases between them. CDR1 SNHLY and CDR2 FYNNEI come from the germline V gene. The CDR3 runs 13 residues. Here the CDR3 reads CASSENRNSPLHF. CDR3 sequence (DNA): TGTGCCAGCAGTGAGAACAGGAATTCACCCCTCCACTTT.

Points on this clone: This specimen includes other DNA sequences encoding the same CDR3. The chain combines TRBV25-1 with TRBJ1-1; maybe TRBD1 (6 bases). Per germline, CDR1 MGHDK and CDR2 SYGVNS. Trimming left V 5 bases short and J 3 bases short, with 16 bases between. The CDR3 has 15 residues. CDR3 protein: CASSRRRGRYTEAFF. The CDR3 DNA reads TGTGCCAGCAGTAGAAGGCGGGGGCGATACACTGAAGCTTTCTTT.

The V call is TRBV9, the J call TRBJ2-4; D gene uncertain. V was cut by 1 base and J by 0 bases, with 11 bases left in between. Germline-derived CDR1 and CDR2 are SGDLS and YYNGEE. The CDR3 totals 16 residues. The CDR3 spells CASSVSQSLAKNIQYF. The CDR3 DNA follows: TGTGCCAGCAGCGTAAGCCAAAGCCTAGCCAAAAACATTCAGTACTTC.

V and J are TRBV7-8 and TRBJ1-5, with 8 bases aligning to TRBD1. The CDR3 spans 13 residues. With 4 bases clipped from V and 5 bases from J, the junction kept 1 base outside the gene matches. CDR1 and CDR2 from the germline V gene are SGHVS and FQNEAQ. DNA for the CDR3: TGTGCCAGCAGCTACAGGGGGGATCAGCCCCAGCATTTT. Encoded protein: CASSYRGDQPQHF.

The chain has TRBV5-4 and TRBJ2-5; 9 bases agree with TRBD2. The DNA end is a closer match to TRBJ2-7, so the J assignment may be wrong. The CDR3 runs 14 residues. CDR1 and CDR2 (germline): SGHNT, YYREEE (reference sequence). The CDR3, as DNA: TGTGCCAGCAGCTTAAGCGGGGGGCTTTCCGAGCAGTACTTC. Protein product: CASSLSGGLSEQYF.

The rearrangement uses TRBV4-3 and TRBJ1-3, with unresolved D. The CDR3 has 16 amino acids. Germline CDR1 reads LGHNA; CDR2 reads YSLEER. V lost 1 base and J 0 bases, leaving 10 bases between the germline ends. The chain's CDR3 is CASSQGHGYSGNTIYF. In DNA form, the CDR3 reads TGCGCCAGCAGCCAAGGTCACGGGTACTCTGGAAACACCATATATTTT.

The V gene is TRBV7-2, the J gene TRBJ2-7; 7 bases are shared with TRBD1. Trimming cost V 1 base and J 4 bases; bases outside gene matches: 16. CDR1 and CDR2 from the germline V gene are SGHTA and FQGNSA. CDR3 length: 18 residues. The CDR3 coding sequence is TGTGCCAGCAGCTTAGTAGGGGGAAATACAGGGGCGATATACGAGCAGTACTTC. Translated: CASSLVGGNTGAIYEQYF.

In its sample, this clone is medium-sized. The rearrangement links TRBV4-1 to TRBJ1-1; a possible D gene is TRBD1 (6 bases). The CDR3 loop spans 16 amino acids. Germline V gene data show CDR1 as MGHRA and CDR2 as YSYEKL. With 1 base removed from V and 0 bases from J, the gap between germline ends came to 12 bases. Here the CDR3 reads CASSQVADSMNTEAFF. The CDR3 coding sequence is TGCGCCAGCAGCCAAGTGGCGGACAGCATGAACACTGAAGCTTTCTTT.

The DNA of the CDR3 is TGTGCCAGCAGCTTACCCGGGGAAGAAGGGTGGATTCAGTACTTC. This sequence encodes CASSLPGEEGWIQYF. The rearrangement joins TRBV5-4 to TRBJ2-4, with D perhaps matching TRBD2 (5 bases). Germline CDR1 and CDR2: SGHNT and YYREEE (reference sequence). The V gene lost 2 bases and the J gene lost 10 bases, with 19 bases spanning the gap. The CDR3 is 15 amino acids.

The chain couples TRBV7-8 to TRBJ2-7, with D maybe TRBD1 (5 bases). This CDR3 spans 13 amino acids. V lost 3 bases and J lost 5, with 11 bases in between. CDR1 and CDR2 (germline): SGHVS, FQNEAQ. CDR3 in DNA: TGTGCCAGCAGCTTTTACAGGACGGACGAGCAGTACTTC. Protein: CASSFYRTDEQYF.

V usage is TRBV5-6 and J usage is TRBJ2-7, with TRBD1 matching over 11 bases. Per the germline V gene, CDR1 is SGHDT and CDR2 is YYEEEE. Trimming removed 2 bases from V and 0 bases from J; junction bases left unmatched: 4. The CDR3 runs to 16 residues. CDR3: CASSFGTGGSSYEQYF. As DNA, the CDR3 is TGTGCCAGCAGCTTCGGGACAGGGGGGAGCTCCTACGAGCAGTACTTC.

The chain joins TRBV28 to TRBJ2-3; D possibly corresponds to TRBD2 (6 bases). V lost 0 bases, J lost 0 bases, and 7 bases lay in between. The germline CDR1 and CDR2 sequences are MDHEN and SYDVKM. The CDR3 sequence is 15 residues long. DNA for the CDR3: TGTGCCAGCAGTTTATGGGGGACTAGCACAGATACGCAGTATTTT. Protein: CASSLWGTSTDTQYF.

This chain joins TRBV5-1 and TRBJ1-1, with D unclear. Per the germline V gene, CDR1 is SGHRS and CDR2 is YFSETQ. Trimming pared 0 bases from V and 1 base from J, leaving 7 bases between. The CDR3 spans 14 residues. The CDR3 sequence: CASSLDWPNTEAFF. Written as DNA, the CDR3 is TGCGCCAGCAGCTTGGATTGGCCGAACACTGAAGCTTTCTTT.

For this clone: One end of the junction is discordant with germline, which a read error may explain. This chain joins TRBV7-9 and TRBJ1-2, with D uncertain. CDR1 is SEHNR and CDR2 is FQNEAQ in the germline V gene (reference sequence). The CDR3 runs to 12 residues. In DNA form, the CDR3 reads TGTTCCAGCAGCTTAGGAGGTGTCAGGACGGGATTC. It encodes CSSSLGGVRTGF.

The genes are TRBV10-3 and TRBJ2-1, with 15 positions matching TRBD2. CDR3 length equals 18 residues. Germline CDR1 reads ENHRY; CDR2 reads SYGVKD. Germline trimming cut 2 bases from V and 7 bases from J; bases unmatched to any gene: 9. CDR3 nucleotide sequence: TGTGCCATCAGTGAGCCACCGGGACTAGCGGGAGGTGGAAATGAGCAGTTCTTC. Amino acid sequence: CAISEPPGLAGGGNEQFF.

The rearrangement joins TRBV13 to TRBJ2-1; the match to TRBD2 covers 10 bases. The CDR3 sequence is 19 residues long. After removal of 2 bases from V and 6 bases from J, the junction contained 16 bases not matched to a gene. Per germline, CDR1 PRHDT and CDR2 FYEKMQ (reference sequence). Here the CDR3 reads CASSLQFPHSGGPTNEQFF. CDR3 DNA: TGTGCCAGCAGCTTACAATTCCCCCATAGCGGGGGGCCGACCAATGAGCAGTTCTTC.

The V gene is TRBV11-2, the J gene TRBJ2-3; 9 nucleotides line up with TRBD1. The germline V gene has CDR1 SGHAT and CDR2 FQNNGV. This CDR3 region has 15 residues. With 5 bases clipped from V and 5 bases from J, the junction kept 8 bases outside the gene matches. The CDR3, as DNA: TGTGCCAGCAGCCCCCGGGACAGGGTCCGAGATACGCAGTATTTT. The encoded protein is CASSPRDRVRDTQYF.

This chain connects TRBV5-4 to TRBJ1-1; D uncertain. Germline-derived CDR1 and CDR2 are SGHNT and YYREEE (reference sequence). The V end lost 5 bases, the J end lost 4 bases, and 12 bases lay between the germline ends. This CDR3 spans 13 amino acids. The CDR3 DNA is TGTGCCAGCAGAAGCGGCGCGGGCACTGAAGCTTTCTTT. Residues: CASRSGAGTEAFF. Drawing the rest from reference TRBV5-4 and TRBJ1-1, the complete variable domain is ETGVTQSPTHLIKTRGQQVTLRCSSQSGHNTVSWYQQALGQGPQFIFQYYREEENGRGNFPPRFSGLQFPNYSSELNVNALELDDSALYLCASRSGAGTEAFFGQGTRLTVV.

This chain connects TRBV5-4 to TRBJ2-5, with 11 bases matching TRBD2. Germline trimming cut 4 bases from V and 3 bases from J; bases unmatched to any gene: 5. Germline lookup yields CDR1 SGHNT and CDR2 YYREEE (reference sequence). The CDR3 covers 15 residues. The CDR3 region is CASSPMTSGEETQYF. CDR3 bases: TGTGCCAGCAGCCCTATGACTAGCGGGGAAGAGACCCAGTACTTC.

V and J are TRBV28 and TRBJ2-5; TRBD1 aligns across 9 bases. The CDR3 loop spans 14 amino acids. CDR1 is MDHEN and CDR2 is SYDVKM in the germline V gene. V lost 10 bases, J lost 5 bases, and 11 bases stayed unmatched. The CDR3 protein is CATNRQGVGETQYF. In DNA form, the CDR3 reads TGTGCCACCAACCGACAGGGGGTCGGGGAGACCCAGTACTTC. Full variable domain (outside the CDR3, taken from reference TRBV28 and TRBJ2-5): DVKVTQSSRYLVKRTGEKVFLECVQDMDHENMFWYRQDPGLGLRLIYFSYDVKMKEKGDIPEGYSVSREKKERFSLILESASTNQTSMYLCATNRQGVGETQYFGPGTRLLVL.

The V and J genes are TRBV21-1 and TRBJ2-7; the table's D call TRBD2 went unverified against the DNA. TRBV21-1 is a known pseudogene. CDR3 size: 13 residues. CDR3 region: CASSGRANYEQYF. The CDR3 DNA sequence: TGTGCCAGCAGCGGGAGGGCTAACTACGAGCAGTACTTC.